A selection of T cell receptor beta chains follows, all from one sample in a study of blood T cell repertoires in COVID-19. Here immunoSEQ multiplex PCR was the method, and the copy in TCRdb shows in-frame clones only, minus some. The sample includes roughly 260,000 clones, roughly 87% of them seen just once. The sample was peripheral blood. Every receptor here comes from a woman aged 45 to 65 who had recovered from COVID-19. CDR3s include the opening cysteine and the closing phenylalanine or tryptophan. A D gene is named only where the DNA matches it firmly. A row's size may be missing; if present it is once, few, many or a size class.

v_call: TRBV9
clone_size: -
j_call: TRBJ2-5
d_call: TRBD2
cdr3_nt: TGTGCCAGCAGCGAGGACCTTTCGACTAGCGGGGGACGGACCCAGTACTTC
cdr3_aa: CASSEDLSTSGGRTQYF

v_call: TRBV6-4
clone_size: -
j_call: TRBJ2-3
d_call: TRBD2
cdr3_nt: TGTGCCAGCAGTCCCTCTAGCGGGAGGGCCACAGATACGCAGTATTTT
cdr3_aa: CASSPSSGRATDTQYF

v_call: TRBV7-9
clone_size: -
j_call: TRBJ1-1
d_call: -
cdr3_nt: TGTGCCAGCAGTTGGACAGTGAACACTGAAGCTTTCTTT
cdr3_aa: CASSWTVNTEAFF

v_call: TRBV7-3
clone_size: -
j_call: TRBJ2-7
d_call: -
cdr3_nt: TGTGCCAGCAGCTTCGGACAGTCCTACGAGCAGTACTTC
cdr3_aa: CASSFGQSYEQYF

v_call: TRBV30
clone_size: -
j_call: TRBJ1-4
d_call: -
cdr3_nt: TGTGCCTGGGCTCGGGGTCTCGGTGAAAAACTGTTTTTT
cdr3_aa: CAWARGLGEKLFF

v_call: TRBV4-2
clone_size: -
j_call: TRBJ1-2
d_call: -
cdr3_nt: TGTGCCAGCAGCCAAGTCAGGGAACCGGGCTACACCTTC
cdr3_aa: CASSQVREPGYTF

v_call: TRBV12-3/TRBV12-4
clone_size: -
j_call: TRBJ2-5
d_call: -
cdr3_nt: TGTGCCAGCAGTCTCCACTCCCAGACCCAGTACTTC
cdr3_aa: CASSLHSQTQYF

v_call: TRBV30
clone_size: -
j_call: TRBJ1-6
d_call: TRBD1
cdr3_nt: TGTGCCTGGAGTGTACTGGCAGGGGGAATGACCCTCCACTTT
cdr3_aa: CAWSVLAGGMTLHF

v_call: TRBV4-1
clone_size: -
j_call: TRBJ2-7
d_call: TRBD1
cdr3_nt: TGCGCCAGAACCCCGACAGGGTCCTACGAGCAGTACTTC
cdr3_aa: CARTPTGSYEQYF

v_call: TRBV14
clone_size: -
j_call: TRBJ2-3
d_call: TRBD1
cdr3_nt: TGTGCCAGCAGCCCAAGGGACAGGAAGGTCGCAGATACGCAGTATTTT
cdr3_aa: CASSPRDRKVADTQYF

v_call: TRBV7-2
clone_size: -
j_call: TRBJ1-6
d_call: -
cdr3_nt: TGTGCCAGCAGCTTACTAAGCTCCTATAATTCACCCCTCCACTTT
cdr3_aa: CASSLLSSYNSPLHF

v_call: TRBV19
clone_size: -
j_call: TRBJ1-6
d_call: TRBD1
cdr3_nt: TGTGCCAGTAGCCAGCCGGGACAGCATAATTCACCCCTCCACTTT
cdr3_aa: CASSQPGQHNSPLHF

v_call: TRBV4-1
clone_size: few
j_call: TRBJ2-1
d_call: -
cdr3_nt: TGCGCCAGCAGCCTCCCCCACGGGACCTACAATGAGCAGTTCTTC
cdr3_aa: CASSLPHGTYNEQFF

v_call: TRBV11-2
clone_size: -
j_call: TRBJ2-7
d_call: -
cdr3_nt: TGTGCCAGCAGCCCCATAGGGGCCTCCTTGGAGCAGTACTTC
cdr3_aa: CASSPIGASLEQYF

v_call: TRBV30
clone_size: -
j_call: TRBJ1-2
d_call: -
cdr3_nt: TGTGCCTGGAGCTGGACAGCCGGCTACACCTTC
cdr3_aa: CAWSWTAGYTF

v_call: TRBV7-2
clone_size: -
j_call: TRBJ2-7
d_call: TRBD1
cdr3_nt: TGTGCCAGCAGCTCGGGACAGCCCTACGAGCAGTACTTC
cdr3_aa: CASSSGQPYEQYF

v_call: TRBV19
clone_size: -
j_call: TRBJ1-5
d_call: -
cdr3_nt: TGTGCCAGTAGTATAGAACGACAGAGTCAGCCCCAGCATTTT
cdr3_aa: CASSIERQSQPQHF

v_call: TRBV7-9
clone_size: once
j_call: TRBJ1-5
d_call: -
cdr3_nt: TGTGCCAGCAGCTTAGAGGGCGTTCCAGGGTCCCAGCATTTT
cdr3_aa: CASSLEGVPGSQHF

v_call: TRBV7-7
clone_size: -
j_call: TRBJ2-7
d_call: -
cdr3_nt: TGTGCTAGCAGCCGGGGGACAGCGTTCTCCTACGAGCAGTACTTC
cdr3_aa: CASSRGTAFSYEQYF

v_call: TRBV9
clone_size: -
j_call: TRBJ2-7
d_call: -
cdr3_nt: TGTGCCAGCAGCGTAACCCCCATCGCGTCGGGGGGCGCTTACGAGCAGTACTTC
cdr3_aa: CASSVTPIASGGAYEQYF

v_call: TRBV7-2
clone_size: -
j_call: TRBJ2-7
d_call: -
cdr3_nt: TGTGCCAGCAGCTTAGCGCAGTCAGCTAGAGAGCAGTACTTC
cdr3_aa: CASSLAQSAREQYF

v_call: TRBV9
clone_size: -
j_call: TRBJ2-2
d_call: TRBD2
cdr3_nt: TGTGCCAGCAGCGTTGGTCTAGCGGGCACCGGGGAGCTGTTTTTT
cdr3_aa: CASSVGLAGTGELFF

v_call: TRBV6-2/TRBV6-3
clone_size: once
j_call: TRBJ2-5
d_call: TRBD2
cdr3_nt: TGTGCCAGCAGTTACTCGATACTAGCGGGGGAGTTGGAGGAGACCCAGTACTTC
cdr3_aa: CASSYSILAGELEETQYF

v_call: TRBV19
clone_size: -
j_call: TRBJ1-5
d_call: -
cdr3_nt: TGTGCCAGTAGTTCAGGGGCAGGTCAGCCCCAGCATTTT
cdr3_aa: CASSSGAGQPQHF

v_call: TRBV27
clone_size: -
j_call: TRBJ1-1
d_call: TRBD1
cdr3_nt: TGTGCCAGCAGTTGGGGACAGAGGAACACTGAAGCTTTCTTT
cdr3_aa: CASSWGQRNTEAFF

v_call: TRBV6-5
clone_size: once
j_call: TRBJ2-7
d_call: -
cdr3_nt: TGTGCCAGCACCCGGGATCTAGCCTCCTACGAGCAGTACTTC
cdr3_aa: CASTRDLASYEQYF

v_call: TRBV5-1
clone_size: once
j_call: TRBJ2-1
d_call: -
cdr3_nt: TGCGCCAGCAGGGGTTTGAACTATTACAATGAGCAGTTCTTC
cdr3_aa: CASRGLNYYNEQFF

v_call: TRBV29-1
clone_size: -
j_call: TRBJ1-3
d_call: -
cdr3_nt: TGCAGCGTTTCCGGACAGAGCTCTGGAAACACCATATATTTT
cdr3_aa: CSVSGQSSGNTIYF

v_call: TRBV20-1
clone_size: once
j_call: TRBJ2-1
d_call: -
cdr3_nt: TGCAGTGTCGGGGACCATCTCAGGGGGGTCTTC
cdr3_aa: CSVGDHLRGVF

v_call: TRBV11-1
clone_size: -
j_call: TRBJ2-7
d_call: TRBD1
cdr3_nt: TGTGCCAGCAGCTTGGGTCGAGGACAGGGCAGAGGTTGGCCTACCTTC
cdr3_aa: CASSLGRGQGRGWPTF

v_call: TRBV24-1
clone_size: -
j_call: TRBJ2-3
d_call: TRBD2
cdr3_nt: TGTGCCACCCCAAGAAGGGAGGGGAACTATACGCAGTATTTT
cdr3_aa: CATPRREGNYTQYF

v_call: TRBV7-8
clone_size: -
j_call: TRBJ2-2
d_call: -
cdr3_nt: TGTGCCAGCAGCCTTAGCACCGGGGAGCTGTTTTTT
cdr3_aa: CASSLSTGELFF

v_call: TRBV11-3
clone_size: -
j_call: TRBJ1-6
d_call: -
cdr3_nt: TGTGCCAGCAGCTTAGGTTCCGGTTCACCCCTCCACTTT
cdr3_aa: CASSLGSGSPLHF

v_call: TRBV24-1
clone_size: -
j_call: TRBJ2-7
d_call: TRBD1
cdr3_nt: TGTGCCACCAGTGAGTGGGGGACAGGGTCCGGGGAACGAAGCGAGCAGTACTTC
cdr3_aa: CATSEWGTGSGERSEQYF

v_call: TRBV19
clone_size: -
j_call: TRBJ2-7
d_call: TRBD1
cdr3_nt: TGTGCCAGTAGTTCCGGACAGGGTTCCTACGAGCAGTACTTC
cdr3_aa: CASSSGQGSYEQYF

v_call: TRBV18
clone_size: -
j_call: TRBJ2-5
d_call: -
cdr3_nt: TGTGCCAGCTCACCACCCAACCCACGTTATCGGGGGAACCAAGAGACCCAGTACTTC
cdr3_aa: CASSPPNPRYRGNQETQYF

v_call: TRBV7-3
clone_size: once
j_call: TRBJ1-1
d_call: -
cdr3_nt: TGTGCCAGCAGCTTACTTGGGGAGGGTTTCACTGAAGCTTTCTTT
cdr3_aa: CASSLLGEGFTEAFF

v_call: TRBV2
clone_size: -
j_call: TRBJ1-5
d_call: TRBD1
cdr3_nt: TGTGCCAGCAGTGCGCAGGGGGCGGACCTACCCCAGCATTTT
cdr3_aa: CASSAQGADLPQHF

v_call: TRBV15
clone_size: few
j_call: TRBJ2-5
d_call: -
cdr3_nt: TGTGCCACCAGCAGAGGAACTCCACTTCGGGAGACCCAGTACTTC
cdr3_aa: CATSRGTPLRETQYF

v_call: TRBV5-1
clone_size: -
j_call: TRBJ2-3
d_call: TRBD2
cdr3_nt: TGCGCCAGCAGCTTGGTAGCCCTCGGGGGGGATACGCAGTATTTT
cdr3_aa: CASSLVALGGDTQYF

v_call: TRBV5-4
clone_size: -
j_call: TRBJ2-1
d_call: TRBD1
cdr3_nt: TGTGCCAGCAGCTATCCACGACAGGGCCCCCACAATGAGCAGTTCTTC
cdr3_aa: CASSYPRQGPHNEQFF

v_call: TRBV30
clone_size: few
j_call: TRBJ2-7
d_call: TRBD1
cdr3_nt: TGTGCCTGGAGTATGGGGGACAGTCCCTACGAGCAGTACTTC
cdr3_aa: CAWSMGDSPYEQYF

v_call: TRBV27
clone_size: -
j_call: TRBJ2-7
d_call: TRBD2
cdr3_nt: TGTGCCAGCAGTTCTAGCGGCCCTGAGTACGAGCAGTACTTC
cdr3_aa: CASSSSGPEYEQYF

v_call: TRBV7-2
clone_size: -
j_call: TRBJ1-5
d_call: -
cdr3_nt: TGTGCCAGCAGCTTAGTTGGGCAGGGCTCGATTCAGCCCCAGCATTTT
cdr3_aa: CASSLVGQGSIQPQHF

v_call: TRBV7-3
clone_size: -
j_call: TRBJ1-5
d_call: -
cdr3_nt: TGTGCCAGCAGCTTAGTCGGTCGCTCCAAGAGGCCCCAGCATTTT
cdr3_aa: CASSLVGRSKRPQHF

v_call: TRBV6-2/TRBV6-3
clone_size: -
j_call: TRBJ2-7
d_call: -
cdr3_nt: TGTGCCAGCAGTTATGGGGGCAGAGAGCAGTACTTC
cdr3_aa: CASSYGGREQYF

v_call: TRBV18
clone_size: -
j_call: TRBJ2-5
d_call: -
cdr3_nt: TGTGCCAGCTCACCTGGACAGACGGGGGAGACCCAGTACTTC
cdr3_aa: CASSPGQTGETQYF

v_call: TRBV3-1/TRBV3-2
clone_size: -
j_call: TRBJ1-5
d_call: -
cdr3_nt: TGTGCCAGCAGCCAAGATACACGGCCCCAGCATTTT
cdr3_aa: CASSQDTRPQHF

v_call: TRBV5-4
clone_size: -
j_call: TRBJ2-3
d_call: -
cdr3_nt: TGTGCCAGCAGCTTAAGGAAGGCCGGACAGAGAGGCACAGATACGCAGTATTTT
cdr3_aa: CASSLRKAGQRGTDTQYF

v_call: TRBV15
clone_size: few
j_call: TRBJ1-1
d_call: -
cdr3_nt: TGTGCCACCAGTGGGGGGTTTGGCACTGAAGCTTTCTTT
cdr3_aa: CATSGGFGTEAFF

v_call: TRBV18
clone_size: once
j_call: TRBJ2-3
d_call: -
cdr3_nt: TGTGCCAGCTCACTAGACTTACCAGATACGCAGTATTTT
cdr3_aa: CASSLDLPDTQYF

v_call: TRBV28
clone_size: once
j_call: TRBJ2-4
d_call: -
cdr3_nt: TGTGCCAGCAGTTGGGGGGGCGTGGGCATTCAGTACTTC
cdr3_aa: CASSWGGVGIQYF